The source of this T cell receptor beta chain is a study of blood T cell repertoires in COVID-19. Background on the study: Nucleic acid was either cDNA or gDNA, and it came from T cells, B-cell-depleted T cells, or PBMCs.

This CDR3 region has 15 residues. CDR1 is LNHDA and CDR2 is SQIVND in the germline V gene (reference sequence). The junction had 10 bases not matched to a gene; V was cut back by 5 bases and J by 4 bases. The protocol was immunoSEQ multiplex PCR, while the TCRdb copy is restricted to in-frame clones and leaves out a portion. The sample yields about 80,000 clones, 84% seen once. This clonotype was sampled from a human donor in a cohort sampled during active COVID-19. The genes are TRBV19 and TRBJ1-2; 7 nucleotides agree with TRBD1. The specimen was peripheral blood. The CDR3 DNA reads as TGTGCCAGTAGTCCTACTAAGACAGGGCGCTATGGCTACACCTTC. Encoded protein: CASSPTKTGRYGYTF.